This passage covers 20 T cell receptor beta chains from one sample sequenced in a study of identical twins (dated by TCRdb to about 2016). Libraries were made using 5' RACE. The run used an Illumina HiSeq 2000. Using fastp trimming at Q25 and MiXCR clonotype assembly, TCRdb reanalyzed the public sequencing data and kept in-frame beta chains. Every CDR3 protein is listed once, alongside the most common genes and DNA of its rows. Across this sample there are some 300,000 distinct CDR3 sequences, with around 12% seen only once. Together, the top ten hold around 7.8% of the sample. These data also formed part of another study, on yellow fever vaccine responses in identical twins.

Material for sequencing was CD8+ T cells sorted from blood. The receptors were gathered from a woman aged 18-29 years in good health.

The CDR3 loop is CASSLDPGGYEQYV. The CDR3 DNA reads TGTGCCAGCAGCTTGGATCCGGGGGGCTACGAGCAGTACGTC. The chain joins TRBV7-2 to TRBJ2-7; 7 positions agree with TRBD2. Looked up from germline, CDR1 is SGHTA and CDR2 is FQGNSA. With 3 bases clipped from V and 3 bases from J, the junction kept 5 bases outside the gene matches. This CDR3 contains 14 residues.

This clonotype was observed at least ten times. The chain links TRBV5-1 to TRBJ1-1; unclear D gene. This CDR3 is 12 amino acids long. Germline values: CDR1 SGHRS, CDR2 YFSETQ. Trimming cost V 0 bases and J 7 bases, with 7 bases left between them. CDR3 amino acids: CASSLGSDEAFF. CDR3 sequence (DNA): TGCGCCAGCAGCTTGGGGTCAGATGAAGCTTTCTTT.

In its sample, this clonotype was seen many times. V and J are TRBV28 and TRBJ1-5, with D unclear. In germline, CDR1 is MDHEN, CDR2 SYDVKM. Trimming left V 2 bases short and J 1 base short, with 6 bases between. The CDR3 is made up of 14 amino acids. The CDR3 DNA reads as TGTGCCAGCAGTTTACTGGACAGCAATCAGCCCCAGCATTTT. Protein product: CASSLLDSNQPQHF.

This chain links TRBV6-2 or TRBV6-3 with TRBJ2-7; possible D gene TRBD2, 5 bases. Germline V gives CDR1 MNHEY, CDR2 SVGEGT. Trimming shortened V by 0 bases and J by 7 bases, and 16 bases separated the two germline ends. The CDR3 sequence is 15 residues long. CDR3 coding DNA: TGTGCCAGCAGTTACTCGGCAGGAACCGGGATGGAGCAGTACGTC. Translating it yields CASSYSAGTGMEQYV.

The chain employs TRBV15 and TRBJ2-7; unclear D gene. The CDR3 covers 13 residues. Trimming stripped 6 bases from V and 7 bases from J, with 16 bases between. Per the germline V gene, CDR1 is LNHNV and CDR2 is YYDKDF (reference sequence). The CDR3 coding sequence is TGTGCCACCAGTCCACGGAAAGGGTGGGAGCAGTACGTC. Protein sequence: CATSPRKGWEQYV.

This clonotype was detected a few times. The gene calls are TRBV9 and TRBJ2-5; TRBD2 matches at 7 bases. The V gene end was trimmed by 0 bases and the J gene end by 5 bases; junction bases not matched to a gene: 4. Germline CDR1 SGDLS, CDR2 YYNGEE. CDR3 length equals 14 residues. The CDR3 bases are TGTGCCAGCAGCGTAGATGCGGGAGAGGAGACCCAGTACTTC. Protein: CASSVDAGEETQYF.

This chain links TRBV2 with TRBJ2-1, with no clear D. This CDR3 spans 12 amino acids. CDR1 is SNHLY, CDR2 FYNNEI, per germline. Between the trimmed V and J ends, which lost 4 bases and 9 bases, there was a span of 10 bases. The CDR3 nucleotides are TGTGCCAGCAGTGTTTTGGTTCCTGAGCAGTTCTTC. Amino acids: CASSVLVPEQFF.

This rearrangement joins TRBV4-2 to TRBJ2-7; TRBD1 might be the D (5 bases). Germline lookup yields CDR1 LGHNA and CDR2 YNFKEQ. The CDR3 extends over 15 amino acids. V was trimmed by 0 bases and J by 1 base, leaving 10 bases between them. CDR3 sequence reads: CASSQEWGASYEQYV. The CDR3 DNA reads TGTGCCAGCAGCCAAGAATGGGGCGCGTCCTACGAGCAGTACGTC.

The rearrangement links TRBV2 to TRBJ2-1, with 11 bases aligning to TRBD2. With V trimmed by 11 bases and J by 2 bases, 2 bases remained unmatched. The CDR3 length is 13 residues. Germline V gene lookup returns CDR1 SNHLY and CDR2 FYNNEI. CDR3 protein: CAATSGTYNEQFF. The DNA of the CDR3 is TGTGCCGCGACTAGCGGGACCTACAATGAGCAGTTCTTC.

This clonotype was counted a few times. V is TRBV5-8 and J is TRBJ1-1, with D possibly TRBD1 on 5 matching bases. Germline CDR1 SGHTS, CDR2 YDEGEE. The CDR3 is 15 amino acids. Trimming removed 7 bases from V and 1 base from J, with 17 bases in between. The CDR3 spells CASAHRTRENTEAFF. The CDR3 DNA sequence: TGTGCCAGCGCCCACAGGACTCGAGAGAACACTGAAGCTTTCTTT.

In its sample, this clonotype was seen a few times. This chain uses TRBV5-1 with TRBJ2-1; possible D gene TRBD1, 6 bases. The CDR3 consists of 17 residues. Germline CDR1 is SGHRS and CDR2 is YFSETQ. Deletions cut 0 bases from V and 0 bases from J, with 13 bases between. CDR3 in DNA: TGCGCCAGCAGCTTGGAGGGCAGGGGATACTCCTACAATGAGCAGTTCTTC. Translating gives CASSLEGRGYSYNEQFF.

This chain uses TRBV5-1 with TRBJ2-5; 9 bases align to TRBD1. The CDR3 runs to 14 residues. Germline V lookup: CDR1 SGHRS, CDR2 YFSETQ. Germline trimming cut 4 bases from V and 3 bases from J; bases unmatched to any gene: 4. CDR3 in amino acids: CASSLRTGEETQYF. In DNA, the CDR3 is TGCGCCAGCAGCCTTCGGACAGGGGAAGAGACCCAGTACTTC.

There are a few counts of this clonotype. The CDR3 spells CASSSPGQIYEQYF. The CDR3 DNA follows: TGTGCCAGCAGCTCCCCGGGACAAATCTACGAGCAGTACTTC. The chain uses TRBV11-3 and TRBJ2-7; D perhaps matches TRBD1 (6 bases). Trimming pared 4 bases from V and 3 bases from J, leaving 13 bases between. The V gene's germline CDR1 is SGHNT and CDR2 YENEEA. The CDR3 has 14 residues.

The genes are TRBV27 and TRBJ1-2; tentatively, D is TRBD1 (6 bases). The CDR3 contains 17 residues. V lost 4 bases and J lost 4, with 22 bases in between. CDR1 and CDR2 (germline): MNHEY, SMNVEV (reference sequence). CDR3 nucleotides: TGTGCCAGCAGTTCATCCTATAACAGGGCATCGAGCTATGGCTACACCTTC. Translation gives CASSSSYNRASSYGYTF.

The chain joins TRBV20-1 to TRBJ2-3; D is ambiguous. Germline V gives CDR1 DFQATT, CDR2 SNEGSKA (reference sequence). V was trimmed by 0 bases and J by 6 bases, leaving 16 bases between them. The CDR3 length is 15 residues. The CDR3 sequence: CSAREPIGPPDTQYF. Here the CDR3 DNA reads TGCAGTGCTAGAGAACCGATCGGACCGCCTGATACGCAGTATTTT.

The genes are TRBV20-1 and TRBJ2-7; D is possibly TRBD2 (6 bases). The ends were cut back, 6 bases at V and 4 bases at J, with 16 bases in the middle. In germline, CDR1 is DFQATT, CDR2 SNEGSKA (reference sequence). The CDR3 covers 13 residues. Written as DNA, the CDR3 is TGCAGTGCCCCCCTAGCGCTAGAATACGAGCAGTACTTC. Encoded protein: CSAPLALEYEQYF.

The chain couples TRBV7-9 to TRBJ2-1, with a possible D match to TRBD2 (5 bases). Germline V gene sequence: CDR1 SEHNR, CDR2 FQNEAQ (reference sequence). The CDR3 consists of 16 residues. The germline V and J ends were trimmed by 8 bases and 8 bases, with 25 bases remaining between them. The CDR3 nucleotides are TGTGCCAGCGCCCCTCCGCTAGCCATTTTCGCCGATGAGCAGTTCTTC. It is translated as CASAPPLAIFADEQFF.

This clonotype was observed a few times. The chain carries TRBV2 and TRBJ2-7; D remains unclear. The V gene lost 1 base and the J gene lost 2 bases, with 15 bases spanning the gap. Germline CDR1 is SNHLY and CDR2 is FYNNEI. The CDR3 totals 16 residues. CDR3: CASSEEQGSHTYEQYV. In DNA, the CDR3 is TGTGCCAGCAGTGAAGAGCAAGGTTCTCATACCTACGAGCAGTACGTC.

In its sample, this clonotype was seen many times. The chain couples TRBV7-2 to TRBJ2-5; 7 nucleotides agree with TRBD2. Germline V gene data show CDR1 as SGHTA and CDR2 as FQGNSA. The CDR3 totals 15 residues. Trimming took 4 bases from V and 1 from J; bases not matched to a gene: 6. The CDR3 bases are TGTGCCAGCAGCTCCCGGGGACTACCCCAAGAGACCCAGTACTTC. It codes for CASSSRGLPQETQYF.

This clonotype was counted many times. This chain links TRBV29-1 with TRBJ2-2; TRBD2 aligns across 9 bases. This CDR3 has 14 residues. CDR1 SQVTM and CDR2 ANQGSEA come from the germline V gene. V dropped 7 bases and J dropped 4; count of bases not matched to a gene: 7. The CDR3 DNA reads TGCAGCGCGCGGGGGGGCACGAGCACCGGGGAGCTGTTTTTT. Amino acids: CSARGGTSTGELFF.